Given below is one TCR beta chain in context. The antigen remains unidentified. During the collection period, no donor immune events like infections were recorded. The sample is drawn from a study of identifying expanded T cells in peripheral blood. Regarding the study as a whole: About 1.2 clones differed between technical replicates, versus about 15 and 19 over time.

The CDR3 consists of 15 residues. Per the germline V gene, CDR1 is MNHEY and CDR2 is SVGAGI. Germline trimming cut 0 bases from V and 10 bases from J; bases unmatched to any gene: 5. Sequencing was performed with immunoSEQ multiplex PCR; in TCRdb, only in-frame clones are kept and a portion is missing. The sample shows 100,000 to 150,000 clones, approximately 84% of them seen only once. The clonotype was recovered from a person aged 18 to 75 in good health. The genes are TRBV6-5 and TRBJ1-6, with 8 nucleotides matching TRBD1. The specimen sequenced was blood. CDR3 sequence (DNA): TGTGCCAGCAGTTACTCGGGACAGGCAAACTCACCCCTCCACTTT. It yields the protein CASSYSGQANSPLHF.